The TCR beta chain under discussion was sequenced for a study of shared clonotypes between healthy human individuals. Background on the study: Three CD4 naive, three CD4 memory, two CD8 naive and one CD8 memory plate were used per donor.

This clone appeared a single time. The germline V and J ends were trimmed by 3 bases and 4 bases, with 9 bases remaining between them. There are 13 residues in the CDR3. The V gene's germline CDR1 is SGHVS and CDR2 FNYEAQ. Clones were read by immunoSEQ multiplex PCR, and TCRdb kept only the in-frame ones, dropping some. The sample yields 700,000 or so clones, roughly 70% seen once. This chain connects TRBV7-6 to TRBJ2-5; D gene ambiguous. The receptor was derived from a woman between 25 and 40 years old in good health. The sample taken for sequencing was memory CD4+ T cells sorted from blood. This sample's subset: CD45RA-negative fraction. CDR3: CASSLRFGETQYF. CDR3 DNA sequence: TGTGCCAGCAGCTTGCGGTTTGGAGAGACCCAGTACTTC.